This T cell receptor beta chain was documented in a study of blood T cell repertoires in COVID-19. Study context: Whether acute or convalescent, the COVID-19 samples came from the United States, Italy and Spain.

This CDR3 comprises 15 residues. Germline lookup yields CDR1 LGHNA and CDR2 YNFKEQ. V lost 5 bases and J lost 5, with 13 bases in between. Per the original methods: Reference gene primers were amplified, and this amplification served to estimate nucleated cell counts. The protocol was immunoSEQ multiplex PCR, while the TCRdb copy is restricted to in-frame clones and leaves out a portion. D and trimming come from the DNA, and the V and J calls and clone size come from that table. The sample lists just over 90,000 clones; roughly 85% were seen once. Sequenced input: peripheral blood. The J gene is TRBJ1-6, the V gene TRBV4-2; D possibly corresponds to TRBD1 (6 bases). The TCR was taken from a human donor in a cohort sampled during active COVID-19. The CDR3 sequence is CASSNSQGDNSPLHF. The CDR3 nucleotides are TGTGCCAGCAGCAACTCACAGGGAGATAATTCACCCCTCCACTTT.